This T cell receptor beta chain is from a study of T cells in tuberculosis. Study-level information: This South African cohort compared adolescents with or without latent tuberculosis against adults with active tuberculosis.

This clone was recorded only once. V shed 4 bases and J shed 7 bases, with 16 bases lying between them. This CDR3 region has 13 residues. Germline CDR1 is GTSNPN and CDR2 is SVGIG (reference sequence). Each donor contributed about 110,000 T cells on average, unsorted. TCRdb's table, derived via immunoSEQ multiplex PCR, lists solely in-frame clones and lacks some. Altogether 20,000 to 30,000 clones are present, around 95% being singletons, with the ten largest covering approximately 8.8%. The chain recombines TRBV30 with TRBJ1-1, with a weak D call TRBD1 (5 bases). This receptor was identified in a donor between 10 and 29 years old with latent tuberculosis or without tuberculosis infection. The material sequenced was PBMCs. In nucleotides, the CDR3 is TGTGCCTGGACCCCCACCGGGGGGAATGAAGCTTTCTTT. Amino acid sequence: CAWTPTGGNEAFF. Looking up the rest from reference TRBV30 and TRBJ1-1 gives the full variable domain: SQTIHQWPATLVQPVGSPLSLECTVEGTSNPNLYWYRQAAGRGLQLLFYSVGIGQISSEVPQNLSASRPQDRQFILSSKKLLLSDSGFYLCAWTPTGGNEAFFGQGTRLTVV.